This TCR beta chain came from a study of control samples from healthy donors and cancer patients. The length of the CDR3 is 15 residues. The germline gives CDR1 LNHDA, CDR2 SQIVND (reference sequence). The V end lost 7 bases, the J end lost 7 bases, and 20 bases lay between the germline ends. This clone was counted only a few times. Sequenced by immunoSEQ multiplex PCR; TCRdb stores in-frame clones only, minus some. The table has tens of thousands of clones, around 87% seen once. The chain combines TRBV19 with TRBJ1-5; no firm D call. This TCR came from a woman aged 50 to 60 with head and neck cancer. Sequencing was carried out using PBMCs. CDR3 DNA: TGTGCCAGTACCCCCGAGGCGGGGATGTCGCAGCCCCAGCATTTT. This gives the protein CASTPEAGMSQPQHF. The full variable domain, its missing parts supplied by reference TRBV19 and TRBJ1-5, is DGGITQSPKYLFRKEGQNVTLSCEQNLNHDAMYWYRQDPGQGLRLIYYSQIVNDFQKGDIAEGYSVSREKKESFPLTVTSAQKNPTAFYLCASTPEAGMSQPQHFGDGTRLSIL.